The rows below give T cell receptor beta chains drawn from one sample of a study of cytomegalovirus exposure and HLA in healthy donors. Sequencing was performed with immunoSEQ multiplex PCR; in TCRdb, only in-frame clones are kept and a portion is missing. This table holds fewer than 200,000 clones, around 82% found once. Sequencing was done on a sample of PBMCs. The receptors derive from a man aged 45 to 65 in good health and CMV-seropositive. Each CDR3 is given with its conserved first and last residue. Clone size appears in some rows only: once, few, many, or a class for an expanded clone.

>14|TRBV19|-
CASSPGAGGNTIYF
>14|TRBV6-1|-
CASSEPGRLETQYF
>14|TRBV29-1|once
CSVVEASSTDTQYF
>16|TRBV7-2|-
CASSLSGLAGNHEQFF
>18|TRBV18|-
CASSPTILSGVGTDTQYF
>16|TRBV28|-
CASSLDQGLLNTEAFF
>14|TRBV10-2|-
CASTRLAGGKEQFF
>14|TRBV28|few
CASSLDRVQQKLFF
>13|TRBV4-3|-
CASSQLTGYEQYF
>15|TRBV4-1|-
CASSQDPGSGNIQYF
>15|TRBV7-9|-
CASSPILATNEKLFF
>15|TRBV28|-
CASSLLQGAIDEQYF
>14|TRBV7-8|-
CASSLGPGNYGYTF
>14|TRBV30|-
CAWSVNLGAGELFF
>16|TRBV9|few
CASSGTGSELVTEAFF
>15|TRBV30|-
CAWIETGQATDTQYF
>13|TRBV19|-
CASGRDLGGELFF
>11|TRBV5-4|-
CASSPQETQYF
>11|TRBV28|-
CASSNNYEQYF
>14|TRBV4-2|once
CASSQVGQHGELFF
>14|TRBV6-5|once
CASRDRGGHYGYTF
>14|TRBV9|few
CAIYVDRAAEKLFF
>13|TRBV6-1|-
CASGNQGNQPQHF
>14|TRBV18|once
CASSPPSGYNEQFF
>18|TRBV5-6|-
CASSLDSGTSGRMDTQYF
>14|TRBV18|-
CASSPGQYEETQYF
>14|TRBV7-2|-
CASSSPGHLYEQYF
>17|TRBV19|-
CASRDREWINTAYGYTF
>18|TRBV28|-
CASSNLGGRGGSTGELFF
>17|TRBV30|few
CAWSVQVGGRGTGELFF
>15|TRBV28|-
CASSFGGLDQETQYF
>14|TRBV7-2|-
CASSLIITGNEQYF
>16|TRBV5-4|-
CASGDGRTGGAGVAFF
>15|TRBV5-4|-
CASSPPGLSFNEQFF
>16|TRBV28|-
CASSLYGLPSYNEQFF
>16|TRBV5-4|once
CASSRRLAGASYEQYF
>16|TRBV6-4|-
CASSDSGSVTPDTQYF
>15|TRBV5-1|-
CASSFSSANQETQYF
>13|TRBV10-3|few
CAIRSGAHAEAFF
>12|TRBV7-9|-
CSSSPRGEKLFF
>16|TRBV15|-
CATSRGRDRVPYEQFF
>15|TRBV15|-
CATSSPGTAIWTQYF
>15|TRBV6-6|-
CASSPQAPNTGELFF
>14|TRBV7-9|few
CASSDRDRGTEAFF
>12|TRBV30|-
CAWGRGRSEQYF
>14|TRBV21-1|-
CASPIPGQLYEQYF
>15|TRBV28|-
CASSIIQTAATEAFF
>14|TRBV11-2|few
CASSSSNMNSPLHF
>17|TRBV30|-
CAWSGQTGGAGTDTQYF
>16|TRBV2|-
CASSEFLAGGLTEQFF
>14|TRBV11-3|-
CASSRDSVPDTQYF
>13|TRBV28|-
CASRPGQGYPLSF
>15|TRBV5-1|-
CASNRGSWEIDTQYF
>14|TRBV7-7|-
CASSLDPGAGELFF